This is a list of T cell receptor beta chains from one sample in a study of Ad26.COV2.S vaccination and SARS-CoV-2 variants. Produced via immunoSEQ multiplex PCR; TCRdb's table is partial and in-frame only. Here the sample spans hundreds of thousands of clones, approximately 86% being singletons. This sample comprised peripheral blood, obtained in a trial of Ad26.COV2.S vaccine versus placebo. These receptors were taken from a person between 18 and 65 years old who received the Ad26.COV2.S COVID-19 vaccine or a placebo. The CDR3 runs from the conserved cysteine through the conserved F or W. D genes are given only for firm matches. Rows give clone size only sometimes, using once, few, many, or a class for an expanded clone.

DNA	CDR3	D	size	J	V
TGTGCCAGTACTGCCCTGACTAGCGGAGAGAACACCGGGGAGCTGTTTTTT	CASTALTSGENTGELFF	TRBD2	-	TRBJ2-2	TRBV19
TGTGCCAGCAGCTTAGCCGGGGGGATAGTCATGAACGTCCTGACTTTC	CASSLAGGIVMNVLTF	TRBD2	-	TRBJ2-6	TRBV7-2
TGTGCCATAGGCTTTGGGGGAAGCAATCAGCCCCAGCATTTT	CAIGFGGSNQPQHF	-	few	TRBJ1-5	TRBV19
TGTGCCAGTAGTAGCGGGACTAGCGGGAAGGGGAATGAGCAGTTCTTC	CASSSGTSGKGNEQFF	TRBD2	-	TRBJ2-1	TRBV19
TGTGCCAGCAGCTTAGTGGGGGGGCAAAACACTGAAGCTTTCTTT	CASSLVGGQNTEAFF	-	-	TRBJ1-1	TRBV7-2
TGTGCCAGCAGCCCCCTGGATCTCGGCTCCTACAATGAGCAGTTCTTC	CASSPLDLGSYNEQFF	-	-	TRBJ2-1	TRBV3-1/TRBV3-2
TGTGCCAGCAGCCAAGGGGGAGAAAACATTCAGTACTTC	CASSQGGENIQYF	-	few	TRBJ2-4	TRBV3-1/TRBV3-2
TGCGCCAGCAGCCTCGCTCGCACTAGCGGAAGCTCCTACAATGAGCAGTTCTTC	CASSLARTSGSSYNEQFF	TRBD2	-	TRBJ2-1	TRBV4-1
TGTGCCAGCAGTGCCCCGGACAGGGGGTCTGGGGCCAACGTCCTGACTTTC	CASSAPDRGSGANVLTF	TRBD1	once	TRBJ2-6	TRBV6-1
TGTGCCAGCACCGTCCGACGGAACTATGGCTACACCTTC	CASTVRRNYGYTF	-	once	TRBJ1-2	TRBV28
TGTGCCAGCAGCCATTCGGCGCTCACAGGCCGGGCCTACAATGAGCAGTTCTTC	CASSHSALTGRAYNEQFF	-	-	TRBJ2-1	TRBV3-1/TRBV3-2
TGTGCCAGCAGCGCCGGACCGAACACTGAAGCTTTCTTT	CASSAGPNTEAFF	-	-	TRBJ1-1	TRBV7-9
TGTGCCAGCACCGGCCGGGAGGCGAGCTATGGCTACACCTTC	CASTGREASYGYTF	-	many	TRBJ1-2	TRBV7-2
TGTGCCAGCAGCCTGGGGGCGGGGTCGGGCACAGATACGCAGTATTTT	CASSLGAGSGTDTQYF	-	-	TRBJ2-3	TRBV5-4
TGTGCCAGCAGCTTAGGGCGGGGGGTATTTGAAGAGCAGTTCTTC	CASSLGRGVFEEQFF	TRBD2	once	TRBJ2-1	TRBV11-3
TGCGCCAGCAGCCAAGAACCAGGGGTCTACAATGAGCAGTTCTTC	CASSQEPGVYNEQFF	-	once	TRBJ2-1	TRBV4-1
TGTGCCAGCTTCGCTAGCGGGCGGATCGAGACCCAGTACTTC	CASFASGRIETQYF	TRBD2	-	TRBJ2-5	TRBV6-5
TGTGCCAGCAGAAGTCGGACAGGGCCCTATGAAGCTTTCTTT	CASRSRTGPYEAFF	-	many	TRBJ1-1	TRBV21-1
TGTGCCAGCTCAAGCCCTCACACAGATACGCAGTATTTT	CASSSPHTDTQYF	-	-	TRBJ2-3	TRBV18
TGTGCCAGCTCACCACAAGGGTACTATGGCTACACCTTC	CASSPQGYYGYTF	-	-	TRBJ1-2	TRBV18
TGTGCCAGCAATTCCAGGACAGGGGGCAACACTGAAGCTTTCTTT	CASNSRTGGNTEAFF	TRBD1	-	TRBJ1-1	TRBV2
TGTGCCAGCGGGGAACAGGGGGTTAATTCACCCCTCCACTTT	CASGEQGVNSPLHF	TRBD1	-	TRBJ1-6	TRBV7-2
TGTGCCAGCAGCTCCGGGGCTCCCTGGGAGGAGCAGTACTTC	CASSSGAPWEEQYF	-	-	TRBJ2-7	TRBV7-3
TGTGCCAGCAGCTCCCTGCCGGTCGAAGCTTTCTTT	CASSSLPVEAFF	-	-	TRBJ1-1	TRBV7-9
TGTGCCAGCAGCCCTAAGAAGCCCCAGTACTTC	CASSPKKPQYF	-	-	TRBJ2-5	TRBV3-1/TRBV3-2
TGTGCCAGCAGATTAGCGGGAGACCATGAGCAGTTCTTC	CASRLAGDHEQFF	TRBD2	-	TRBJ2-1	TRBV5-4
TGTGCCAGCAGCGTTAGCGGGGGACGGTCCTACAATGAGCAGTTCTTC	CASSVSGGRSYNEQFF	TRBD2	-	TRBJ2-1	TRBV5-4
TGTGCCAGCTCTGGCCTATCTGATTCCTACGAGCAGTACTTC	CASSGLSDSYEQYF	-	once	TRBJ2-7	TRBV27
TGTGCCAGCAGCCTCGCTTGGGTGGGCACTGAAGCTTTCTTT	CASSLAWVGTEAFF	-	-	TRBJ1-1	TRBV27
TGTGCCAGCAGCTCGACAGGGAGCCACGAGCAGTACTTC	CASSSTGSHEQYF	TRBD1	-	TRBJ2-7	TRBV11-2
TGTGCCAGCAGTTGGGGAGCAGGATACCCCCAGCCCCAGCATTTT	CASSWGAGYPQPQHF	-	-	TRBJ1-5	TRBV6-2/TRBV6-3
TGTGCCATCATGGGCCCAGGGGAGTACGAGCAGTACTTC	CAIMGPGEYEQYF	-	-	TRBJ2-7	TRBV10-3
TGTGCCAGCAGTTTATCGGCAGGGGGCGTTTACGAGCAGTACTTC	CASSLSAGGVYEQYF	TRBD1	few	TRBJ2-7	TRBV27
TGTGCCAGTAGCCGGCAGCACAATCAGCCCCAGCATTTT	CASSRQHNQPQHF	-	-	TRBJ1-5	TRBV19
TGTGCCAGCAGCTCCGAGAGGGGGCAACTGTTTTTT	CASSSERGQLFF	TRBD1	-	TRBJ2-2	TRBV5-4